This entry concerns a single T cell receptor (beta chain). Its target is not known. The junction had 3 bases not matched to a gene; V was cut back by 4 bases and J by 5 bases. The V gene's germline CDR1 is SEHNR and CDR2 FQNEAQ (reference sequence). This CDR3 is 15 amino acids long. The record originates from a study of T-cell memory formation after mild COVID-19. Notes on the study in general: Day 15 to 85 contractors were CD4/CD8 balanced; later expanders leaned CD4+.

TCRdb analysed the 5' RACE reads with MiXCR anew, one entry per CDR3 protein. The sample has a few hundred thousand distinct CDR3 sequences; approximately 22% are singletons. The sequence was collected from a man aged 18 to 29 who had mild COVID-19 (a few samples of this study predate the infection). Cell type and time point are not known. The specimen was PBMCs or a T cell subset sorted from them (not recorded which). V usage is TRBV7-9 and J usage is TRBJ2-1, with 12 bases aligning to TRBD2. The CDR3 region is CASSSGLAGNNEQFF. CDR3 coding DNA: TGTGCCAGCAGCTCTGGACTAGCGGGGAACAATGAGCAGTTCTTC.